This T cell receptor beta chain was sequenced for a study of blood T cell repertoires in COVID-19. Looking at the study overall: Both acute and convalescent COVID-19 samples were obtained from the United States, Italy and Spain.

Those enrolled in Seattle joined during active infection and were followed longitudinally afterward. Per germline, CDR1 LNHDA and CDR2 SQIVND (reference sequence). This CDR3 comprises 14 residues. Trimming cost V 3 bases and J 8 bases, with 14 bases left between them. TCRdb keeps only in-frame clones here, not all; method: immunoSEQ multiplex PCR. The profile shows 150,000 to 200,000 clones, about 86% of them singletons. This clone was seen many times. V is TRBV19 and J is TRBJ2-1; TRBD1 might be the D (6 bases). The specimen sequenced was peripheral blood. The clonotype was recovered from a woman in her seventies with COVID-19, enrolled during active disease. The DNA for the CDR3 is TGTGCCAGTAGTATGGGTACAGGGTATGATGAGCAGTTCTTC. Its protein is CASSMGTGYDEQFF.